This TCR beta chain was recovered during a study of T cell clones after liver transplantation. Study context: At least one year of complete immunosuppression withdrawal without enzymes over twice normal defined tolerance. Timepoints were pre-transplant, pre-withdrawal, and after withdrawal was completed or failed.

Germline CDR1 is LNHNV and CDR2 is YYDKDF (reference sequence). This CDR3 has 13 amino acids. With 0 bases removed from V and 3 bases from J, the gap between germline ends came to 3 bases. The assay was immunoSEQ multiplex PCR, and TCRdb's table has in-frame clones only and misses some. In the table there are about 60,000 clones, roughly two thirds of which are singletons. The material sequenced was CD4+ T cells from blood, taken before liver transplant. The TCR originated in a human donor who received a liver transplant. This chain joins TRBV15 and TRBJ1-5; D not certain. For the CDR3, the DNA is TGTGCCACCAGCAGAGATTACAATCAGCCCCAGCATTTT. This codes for CATSRDYNQPQHF.